This TCR beta chain was retrieved from a study of blood T cell repertoires in COVID-19. Study background: COVID-19 samples, acute and convalescent, were from the United States, Italy and Spain.

Using immunoSEQ multiplex PCR, the repertoire was profiled, and TCRdb retains in-frame clones only, with some absent. The sample shows 110,000 to 150,000 clones, 81% of them seen only once. CDR1 SGDLS and CDR2 YYNGEE come from the germline V gene. The CDR3 contains 16 residues. V lost 6 bases, J lost 0 bases, and 16 bases lay in between. The rearrangement uses TRBV9 and TRBJ1-5; no definite D call. The sample comprised peripheral blood. The source is a human donor in a cohort sampled during active COVID-19. This CDR3 reads CASTRPHPYSNQPQHF. CDR3 sequence (DNA): TGTGCCAGCACCAGGCCGCACCCATATAGCAATCAGCCCCAGCATTTT.